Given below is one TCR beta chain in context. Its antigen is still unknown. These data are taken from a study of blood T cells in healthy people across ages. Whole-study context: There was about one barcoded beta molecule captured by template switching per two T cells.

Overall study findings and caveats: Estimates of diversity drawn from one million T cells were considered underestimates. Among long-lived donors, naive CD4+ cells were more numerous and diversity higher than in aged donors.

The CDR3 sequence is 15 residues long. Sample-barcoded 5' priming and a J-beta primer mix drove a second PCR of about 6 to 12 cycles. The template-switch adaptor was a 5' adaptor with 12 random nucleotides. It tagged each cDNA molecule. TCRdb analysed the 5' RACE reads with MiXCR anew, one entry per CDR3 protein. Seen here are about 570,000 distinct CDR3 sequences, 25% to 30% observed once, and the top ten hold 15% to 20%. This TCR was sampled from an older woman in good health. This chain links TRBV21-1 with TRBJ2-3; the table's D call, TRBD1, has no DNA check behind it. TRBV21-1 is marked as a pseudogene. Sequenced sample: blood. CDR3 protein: CASSGQVGGTDTQYF. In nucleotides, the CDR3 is TGTGCCAGCAGCGGACAGGTGGGCGGCACAGATACGCAGTATTTT.